The rows below give T cell receptor beta chains drawn from one sample of a study of monozygotic twins with cystic fibrosis. The table came from immunoSEQ multiplex PCR; TCRdb's copy has only in-frame clones and leaves some out. The sample consists of about 22,000 clones, over 95% of them appearing once. The sample comprised blood. The origin of the receptors is a girl between 5 and 17 years old with cystic fibrosis. CDR3s include the opening cysteine and the closing phenylalanine or tryptophan. The D gene is left open where the match is weak. Only part of the rows carry a size: once, few, many, or a class if the clone is expanded.

clone_size: NA
d_call: NA
j_call: TRBJ2-5
v_call: TRBV5-1
cdr3_aa: CASSPSRGHQETQYF
cdr3_nt: TGCGCCAGCAGCCCTTCCCGGGGCCATCAAGAGACCCAGTACTTC

clone_size: NA
d_call: NA
j_call: TRBJ1-2
v_call: TRBV30
cdr3_aa: CAWRGGIVYGYTF
cdr3_nt: TGTGCCTGGAGAGGAGGGATAGTGTATGGCTACACCTTC

clone_size: NA
d_call: TRBD1
j_call: TRBJ2-3
v_call: TRBV6-5
cdr3_aa: CASSTQGVGTDTQYF
cdr3_nt: TGTGCCAGCAGCACACAGGGGGTGGGCACAGATACGCAGTATTTT

clone_size: once
d_call: NA
j_call: TRBJ1-2
v_call: TRBV30
cdr3_aa: CAWSVVANYGYTF
cdr3_nt: TGTGCCTGGAGTGTAGTAGCTAACTATGGCTACACCTTC

clone_size: NA
d_call: TRBD1
j_call: TRBJ1-2
v_call: TRBV19
cdr3_aa: CASSKDRGPSGYTF
cdr3_nt: TGTGCCAGTAGTAAGGACAGGGGCCCGTCAGGCTACACCTTC

clone_size: NA
d_call: TRBD1
j_call: TRBJ1-2
v_call: TRBV27
cdr3_aa: CASAEGQVPRPPYYGYTF
cdr3_nt: TGTGCCAGCGCTGAGGGACAGGTCCCTCGACCCCCCTACTATGGCTACACCTTC

clone_size: NA
d_call: NA
j_call: TRBJ2-5
v_call: TRBV7-2
cdr3_aa: CASSSARQGGETQYF
cdr3_nt: TGTGCCAGCAGCAGCGCACGACAGGGAGGGGAGACCCAGTACTTC

clone_size: NA
d_call: NA
j_call: TRBJ1-1
v_call: TRBV4-3
cdr3_aa: CEEVNTEAFF
cdr3_nt: TGCGAGGAAGTGAACACTGAAGCTTTCTTT

clone_size: NA
d_call: TRBD1
j_call: TRBJ1-3
v_call: TRBV6-6
cdr3_aa: CASSYLPGGGNTIYF
cdr3_nt: TGTGCCAGCAGTTACTTGCCAGGGGGTGGAAACACCATATATTTT

clone_size: once
d_call: TRBD1
j_call: TRBJ1-1
v_call: TRBV10-3
cdr3_aa: CATKPGQGTGVWTEAFF
cdr3_nt: TGTGCCACCAAGCCCGGACAGGGAACGGGAGTATGGACTGAAGCTTTCTTT

clone_size: once
d_call: NA
j_call: TRBJ1-5
v_call: TRBV27
cdr3_aa: CASSLMFGGNQPQHF
cdr3_nt: TGTGCCAGCAGCCTCATGTTTGGGGGCAATCAGCCCCAGCATTTT

clone_size: once
d_call: NA
j_call: TRBJ2-7
v_call: TRBV15
cdr3_aa: CATSRESGTEQYF
cdr3_nt: TGTGCCACCAGCAGAGAGAGTGGGACCGAGCAGTACTTC

clone_size: NA
d_call: NA
j_call: TRBJ1-5
v_call: TRBV28
cdr3_aa: CASSPPGGNNQPQHF
cdr3_nt: TGTGCCAGCAGTCCCCCGGGGGGCAACAATCAGCCCCAGCATTTT

clone_size: NA
d_call: NA
j_call: TRBJ1-1
v_call: TRBV28
cdr3_aa: CASSLPKTGDLNTEAFF
cdr3_nt: TGTGCCAGCAGTTTACCCAAGACGGGGGACTTGAACACTGAAGCTTTCTTT

clone_size: NA
d_call: NA
j_call: TRBJ2-4
v_call: TRBV29-1
cdr3_aa: CSANGGAKNIQYF
cdr3_nt: TGCAGCGCTAATGGGGGGGCCAAAAACATTCAGTACTTC

clone_size: NA
d_call: NA
j_call: TRBJ1-4
v_call: TRBV30
cdr3_aa: CASLTSAKGLFF
cdr3_nt: TGTGCCTCACTGACCAGTGCTAAAGGACTGTTTTTT

clone_size: NA
d_call: TRBD2
j_call: TRBJ2-7
v_call: TRBV7-9
cdr3_aa: CASSLRGRGRSSYEQYF
cdr3_nt: TGTGCCAGCAGCTTAAGAGGCCGCGGGAGGAGCTCCTACGAGCAGTACTTC

clone_size: NA
d_call: NA
j_call: TRBJ2-5
v_call: TRBV7-2
cdr3_aa: CASSLRTLETQYF
cdr3_nt: TGTGCCAGCAGCTTAAGGACATTGGAGACCCAGTACTTC

clone_size: NA
d_call: TRBD2
j_call: TRBJ2-1
v_call: TRBV7-2
cdr3_aa: CASSSTGTSNEQFF
cdr3_nt: TGTGCCAGCAGCTCTACCGGGACTAGCAATGAGCAGTTCTTC

clone_size: NA
d_call: TRBD1
j_call: TRBJ1-1
v_call: TRBV30
cdr3_aa: CAWDKQGGTEAFF
cdr3_nt: TGTGCCTGGGACAAACAGGGGGGCACTGAAGCTTTCTTT

clone_size: NA
d_call: NA
j_call: TRBJ2-1
v_call: TRBV19
cdr3_aa: CASSMYQLGHNEQFF
cdr3_nt: TGTGCCAGTAGTATGTACCAGTTAGGTCACAATGAGCAGTTCTTC

clone_size: once
d_call: NA
j_call: TRBJ2-5
v_call: TRBV29-1
cdr3_aa: CSVEDRGTQYF
cdr3_nt: TGCAGCGTTGAAGATCGCGGGACCCAGTACTTC

clone_size: NA
d_call: TRBD2
j_call: TRBJ2-1
v_call: TRBV5-4
cdr3_aa: CASRKGLAGDNEQFF
cdr3_nt: TGTGCCAGCAGAAAGGGACTAGCGGGCGACAATGAGCAGTTCTTC

clone_size: NA
d_call: TRBD1
j_call: TRBJ1-1
v_call: TRBV11-2
cdr3_aa: CASSISTGLGTEAFF
cdr3_nt: TGTGCCAGCAGTATATCGACAGGGCTTGGTACTGAAGCTTTCTTT

clone_size: NA
d_call: TRBD1
j_call: TRBJ1-1
v_call: TRBV6-4
cdr3_aa: CASRSDRVAEAFF
cdr3_nt: TGTGCCAGCAGATCGGACAGGGTCGCTGAAGCTTTCTTT

clone_size: NA
d_call: NA
j_call: TRBJ2-3
v_call: TRBV28
cdr3_aa: CASSIGDPRTDTQYF
cdr3_nt: TGTGCCAGCAGCATCGGGGACCCTCGCACAGATACGCAGTATTTT

clone_size: NA
d_call: NA
j_call: TRBJ2-7
v_call: TRBV11-3
cdr3_aa: CASSAGTALAYEQYF
cdr3_nt: TGTGCCAGCAGCGCCGGGACGGCTTTGGCATACGAGCAGTACTTC

clone_size: NA
d_call: TRBD1
j_call: TRBJ1-1
v_call: TRBV7-7
cdr3_aa: CASSLDTGVDTEAFF
cdr3_nt: TGTGCCAGCAGCCTAGACACAGGGGTGGACACTGAAGCTTTCTTT

clone_size: NA
d_call: TRBD2
j_call: TRBJ2-1
v_call: TRBV11-2
cdr3_aa: CASSLGPSGRDYNEQFF
cdr3_nt: TGTGCCAGCAGCTTAGGCCCCAGCGGGAGGGACTACAATGAGCAGTTCTTC

clone_size: NA
d_call: NA
j_call: TRBJ2-5
v_call: TRBV14
cdr3_aa: CASSPRVPQTQYF
cdr3_nt: TGTGCCAGCAGCCCGAGGGTCCCGCAGACCCAGTACTTC

clone_size: NA
d_call: NA
j_call: TRBJ1-2
v_call: TRBV7-2
cdr3_aa: CASSLSGSYGYTF
cdr3_nt: TGTGCCAGCAGCTTATCGGGGAGCTATGGCTACACCTTC

clone_size: NA
d_call: NA
j_call: TRBJ2-5
v_call: TRBV11-2
cdr3_aa: CASSAGVASRQETQYF
cdr3_nt: TGTGCCAGCAGCGCAGGTGTCGCCAGCCGCCAAGAGACCCAGTACTTC

clone_size: NA
d_call: TRBD2
j_call: TRBJ2-1
v_call: TRBV29-1
cdr3_aa: CSVAYPVGAGEDEQFF
cdr3_nt: TGCAGCGTTGCCTACCCCGTTGGAGCGGGAGAGGATGAGCAGTTCTTC

clone_size: NA
d_call: NA
j_call: TRBJ1-5
v_call: TRBV7-2
cdr3_aa: CASSPHRYSNQPQHF
cdr3_nt: TGTGCCAGCAGCCCACACAGGTATAGCAATCAGCCCCAGCATTTT

clone_size: NA
d_call: TRBD2
j_call: TRBJ2-7
v_call: TRBV7-3
cdr3_aa: CASSLRGGRSYEQYF
cdr3_nt: TGTGCCAGCAGCTTAAGGGGCGGGAGGTCCTACGAGCAGTACTTC

clone_size: NA
d_call: TRBD2
j_call: TRBJ2-5
v_call: TRBV4-1
cdr3_aa: CASSPQAGGQETQYF
cdr3_nt: TGCGCCAGCAGCCCCCAGGCGGGAGGGCAAGAGACCCAGTACTTC

clone_size: NA
d_call: NA
j_call: TRBJ1-1
v_call: TRBV29-1
cdr3_aa: CSVTGRMNTEAFF
cdr3_nt: TGCAGCGTGACCGGGAGAATGAACACTGAAGCTTTCTTT

clone_size: NA
d_call: TRBD1
j_call: TRBJ2-7
v_call: TRBV15
cdr3_aa: CATSRYRGQYEQYF
cdr3_nt: TGTGCCACCAGCCGATACAGGGGGCAGTACGAGCAGTACTTC

clone_size: NA
d_call: NA
j_call: TRBJ1-2
v_call: TRBV27
cdr3_aa: CASSTLLGQGFGYTF
cdr3_nt: TGTGCCAGCAGCACGCTTTTGGGGCAGGGATTTGGCTACACCTTC